These 25 T cell receptor beta chains originate from one sample sequenced in a study of Graves' ophthalmopathy and Graves' hyperthyroidism. Using RNA transcripts, the TCR beta CDR3 regions were amplified. RT-PCR in the first round used HTBI primers; a second-round multiplex PCR followed. TCRdb re-called the multiplex PCR reads with MiXCR, one entry per CDR3 protein. The sample carries 600,000 to 650,000 distinct CDR3 sequences, about a fifth recorded once. Specimen: peripheral blood. These receptors all come from a woman under 30 with stable Graves' hyperthyroidism. Some clones in this sample may be carry-over from other donors' samples.

V gene TRBV10-3 combines with J gene TRBJ2-5; D is unclear. Germline V gene sequence: CDR1 ENHRY, CDR2 SYGVKD. V lost 9 bases and J 4 bases, leaving 12 bases between the germline ends. CDR3 length: 12 amino acids. The CDR3 loop is CAIGETRETQYF. The DNA of the CDR3 is TGTGCCATTGGAGAGACAAGAGAGACCCAGTACTTC.

This clonotype has ten or more counts. The rearrangement joins TRBV11-2 to TRBJ2-5, with D maybe TRBD2 (5 bases). The CDR3 covers 15 residues. Germline CDR1 reads SGHAT; CDR2 reads FQNNGV. V was clipped by 5 bases and J by 3 bases, with 16 bases between them. The CDR3 protein is CASSPAVVREETQYF. For the CDR3, the DNA is TGTGCCAGCAGCCCGGCGGTGGTGAGGGAAGAGACCCAGTACTTC.

This clonotype has more than one count but fewer than ten. One end of the junction does not line up with germline, which may come from a read error. The chain is built from TRBV11-3 and TRBJ1-1; perhaps TRBD1 as D (6 bases). The CDR3 has 14 amino acids. The germline gives CDR1 SGHNT, CDR2 YENEEA. The CDR3: CASSPGQFNTEACF. CDR3 sequence (DNA): TGTGCCAGCAGCCCAGGACAGTTCAACACTGAAGCTTGCTTT. Full variable domain (rest looked up from reference TRBV11-3 and TRBJ1-1): EAGVVQSPRYKIIEKKQPVAFWCNPISGHNTLYWYLQNLGQGPELLIRYENEEAVDDSQLPKDRFSAERLKGVDSTLKIQPAELGDSAVYLCASSPGQFNTEACFGQGTRLTVV.

This clonotype was counted many times. A single base separates this from a much larger clone, so it may be a read error. Since no conserved phenylalanine or tryptophan closes the CDR3, a read error is the likely cause. This chain joins TRBV28 and TRBJ1-2, with D tentatively TRBD1 (6 bases). V was trimmed by 10 bases and J by 2 bases, leaving 20 bases between them. Germline V gene data show CDR1 as MDHEN and CDR2 as SYDVKM. The CDR3 contains 15 residues. The DNA of the CDR3 is TGTGCCATAGACAGGCTACAAACTGAGAACTATGGCTACACCCTC. Its protein product is CAIDRLQTENYGYTL.

This clonotype was seen at least ten times. The J gene is TRBJ2-5, the V gene TRBV11-2; D is undetermined. Germline assignment: CDR1 SGHAT and CDR2 FQNNGV. CDR3 length: 18 amino acids. The ends were cut back, 4 bases at V and 1 base at J, with 22 bases in the middle. CDR3: CASSSVRASGPVQETQYF. The CDR3 DNA is TGTGCCAGCAGCTCCGTACGGGCCTCCGGGCCTGTCCAAGAGACCCAGTACTTC.

The rearrangement uses TRBV15 and TRBJ1-2, with 8 bases identical to TRBD1. Unmatched junction bases numbered 1, after V lost 3 bases and J lost 4 bases. This CDR3 is built from 13 residues. Germline assignment: CDR1 LNHNV and CDR2 YYDKDF (reference sequence). CDR3 residues: CATSRDRVYGYTF. The CDR3 nucleotides are TGTGCCACCAGCAGGGACAGGGTCTATGGCTACACCTTC.

This clonotype has a count of ten or more. The genes are TRBV9 and TRBJ1-6; no clear D gene. V gave up 0 bases and J gave up 9 bases, with 13 bases separating them. This CDR3 spans 15 amino acids. The germline gives CDR1 SGDLS, CDR2 YYNGEE. CDR3 sequence: CASSVATSFGSPLHF. DNA of the CDR3: TGTGCCAGCAGCGTAGCGACCAGCTTCGGTTCACCCCTCCACTTT.

The sample holds many counts of this clonotype. In nucleotides, the CDR3 is TGCAGTGCTACGGACTTGGGCGAGCAGTACTTC. Protein product: CSATDLGEQYF. The chain joins TRBV20-1 to TRBJ2-7; weak D call: TRBD2 (5 bases). Trimming removed 4 bases at V and 6 bases at J, with 10 bases between. This CDR3 has 11 amino acids. The V gene's germline CDR1 is DFQATT and CDR2 SNEGSKA (reference sequence).

This clonotype was counted at least ten times. The chain employs TRBV6-2 or TRBV6-3 and TRBJ2-5; 8 bases agree with TRBD1. Trimming at V came to 4 bases and at J to 5 bases, leaving 9 bases not matched to a gene. Germline CDR1 MNHEY, CDR2 SVGEGT. CDR3 size: 15 residues. The CDR3 nucleotides are TGTGCCAGCAGTTGGGAGACAGGGGATCAGGAGACCCAGTACTTC. Translation: CASSWETGDQETQYF.

The V call is TRBV12-3 or TRBV12-4, the J call TRBJ2-7; D is perhaps TRBD2 (7 bases). V was trimmed by 7 bases and J by 3 bases, leaving 19 bases between them. The CDR3 has 15 amino acids. The CDR3 loop is CASTRRGGDFYEQYF. Written as DNA, the CDR3 is TGTGCCAGCACCCGAAGAGGGGGGGACTTCTACGAGCAGTACTTC.

This clonotype was counted at least ten times. V gene TRBV7-2 combines with J gene TRBJ2-7, with 11 bases aligning to TRBD1. Trimming at V came to 5 bases and at J to 3 bases, leaving 6 bases not matched to a gene. The CDR3 is 15 residues long. Germline CDR1 and CDR2: SGHTA and FQGNSA. The CDR3 DNA follows: TGTGCCAGCAGCCGCCAGGGACAGGGGGTCTACGAGCAGTACTTC. It encodes CASSRQGQGVYEQYF.

This clonotype was detected a few times. The chain combines TRBV3-1 with TRBJ2-7; possibly TRBD1 for D (7 bases). Trimming pared 3 bases from V and 2 bases from J, leaving 20 bases between. The CDR3 contains 17 residues. The germline V gene encodes CDR1 LGHDT and CDR2 YNNKEL (reference sequence). CDR3 DNA: TGTGCCAGCAGCCACGGGAGAGGGGGCCCCTGGGCCTACGAGCAGTACTTC. It encodes CASSHGRGGPWAYEQYF.

This clonotype was observed many times. V usage is TRBV11-2 and J usage is TRBJ1-1; D is uncertain. The CDR3 runs to 13 residues. CDR1 SGHAT and CDR2 FQNNGV come from the germline V gene. V lost 5 bases, J lost 1 base, and 8 bases lay in between. The CDR3 protein is CASSARRNTEAFF. The DNA for the CDR3 is TGTGCCAGCAGCGCCAGGCGGAACACTGAAGCTTTCTTT. Full variable domain (rest looked up from reference TRBV11-2 and TRBJ1-1): EAGVAQSPRYKIIEKRQSVAFWCNPISGHATLYWYQQILGQGPKLLIQFQNNGVVDDSQLPKDRFSAERLKGVDSTLKIQPAKLEDSAVYLCASSARRNTEAFFGQGTRLTVV.

This clonotype showed up many times. The rearrangement joins TRBV30 to TRBJ1-5, with D uncertain. In germline, CDR1 is GTSNPN, CDR2 SVGIG (reference sequence). V was clipped by 0 bases and J by 4 bases, with 13 bases between them. This CDR3 is 15 amino acids long. The CDR3 protein is CAWSVSSTLNQPQHF. CDR3 coding DNA: TGTGCCTGGAGTGTATCCTCTACCCTAAATCAGCCCCAGCATTTT.

The chain carries TRBV11-2 and TRBJ2-7; D possibly corresponds to TRBD2 (6 bases). The CDR3 has 13 residues. V lost 0 bases to trimming and J lost 12 bases, with 15 bases between them. Germline V lookup: CDR1 SGHAT, CDR2 FQNNGV. The CDR3 bases are TGTGCCAGCAGCTTAGATCTAGGTACCGGGAGGTACTTC. Translating it yields CASSLDLGTGRYF. The variable domain in full, with the rest retrieved from reference TRBV11-2 and TRBJ2-7, is EAGVAQSPRYKIIEKRQSVAFWCNPISGHATLYWYQQILGQGPKLLIQFQNNGVVDDSQLPKDRFSAERLKGVDSTLKIQPAKLEDSAVYLCASSLDLGTGRYFGPGTRLTVT.

V and J are TRBV2 and TRBJ2-7; 8 nucleotides match TRBD1. V lost 6 bases and J lost 0; bases outside the gene matches: 7. Germline V gene data show CDR1 as SNHLY and CDR2 as FYNNEI. The CDR3 covers 15 residues. The CDR3 DNA is TGTGCCAGCAGGGGGGACAGGTCAAGCTCCTACGAGCAGTACTTC. Its protein product is CASRGDRSSSYEQYF.

This clonotype was seen a single time. This sequence joins TRBV10-3 and TRBJ2-2, with D tentatively TRBD2 (6 bases). The CDR3 covers 15 residues. Trimming stripped 2 bases from V and 7 bases from J, with 14 bases between. The germline V gene has CDR1 ENHRY and CDR2 SYGVKD. As DNA, the CDR3 is TGTGCCATCAGTGAGCCGGGACTCTCCATCGGGGAGCTGTTTTTT. Residues: CAISEPGLSIGELFF.

This clonotype appeared many times. The V and J genes are TRBV6-5 and TRBJ2-5; 8 bases agree with TRBD2. Germline V gene lookup returns CDR1 MNHEY and CDR2 SVGAGI. This CDR3 has 16 amino acids. V gave up 2 bases and J gave up 2 bases; unmatched junction bases: 7. CDR3 region: CASSYDVAGKQETQYF. The DNA of the CDR3 is TGTGCCAGCAGTTACGATGTAGCGGGGAAACAAGAGACCCAGTACTTC.

Ten or more counts support this clonotype. The V and J genes are TRBV12-3 or TRBV12-4 and TRBJ2-4; no clear D gene. This CDR3 comprises 13 residues. V lost 6 bases, J lost 5 bases, and 11 bases lay in between. The CDR3 loop is CASSPTLQNIQYF. As DNA, the CDR3 is TGTGCCAGCAGCCCGACACTCCAAAACATTCAGTACTTC.

This rearrangement joins TRBV27 to TRBJ1-6, with 7 bases lining up with TRBD1. The CDR3 consists of 17 residues. Germline V CDR1 and CDR2: MNHEY, SMNVEV (reference sequence). The CDR3 bases are TGTGCTACAACGACAGGGAATAGGAGCTCCTATAATTCACCCCTCCACTTT. Its translation is CATTTGNRSSYNSPLHF.

This clonotype was counted at least ten times. CDR3 region: CSGRRFEGTEAFF. CDR3 nucleotides: TGCAGTGGTAGGCGGTTCGAAGGCACTGAAGCTTTCTTT. The rearrangement joins TRBV20-1 to TRBJ1-1, with D uncertain. This CDR3 contains 13 residues. The V end was cut by 7 bases, the J end by 4 bases, with 16 bases between. Germline V gives CDR1 DFQATT, CDR2 SNEGSKA (reference sequence).

This clonotype was seen a few times. The chain couples TRBV30 to TRBJ1-2, with unresolved D. V lost 0 bases and J lost 8, with 10 bases in between. This CDR3 is built from 12 residues. The germline V gene has CDR1 GTSNPN and CDR2 SVGIG (reference sequence). The CDR3 region has the DNA TGTGCCTGGAGTGTGTTGGGAGGCGGCTACACCTTC. It specifies CAWSVLGGGYTF. The whole variable domain, filled in from reference TRBV30 and TRBJ1-2, reads SQTIHQWPATLVQPVGSPLSLECTVEGTSNPNLYWYRQAAGRGLQLLFYSVGIGQISSEVPQNLSASRPQDRQFILSSKKLLLSDSGFYLCAWSVLGGGYTFGSGTRLTVV.

This clonotype was counted ten times or more. The genes are TRBV12-3 or TRBV12-4 and TRBJ1-1; 7 nucleotides line up with TRBD1. The V segment lost 5 bases and the J segment 1 base; nucleotides outside the gene matches: 7. The CDR3 runs to 15 residues. The CDR3 nucleotides are TGTGCCAGCAGTCCATGGACAGGCCGGAACACTGAAGCTTTCTTT. It yields the protein CASSPWTGRNTEAFF.

The chain is built from TRBV28 and TRBJ1-5; D gene ambiguous. The CDR3 totals 13 residues. V lost 2 bases to trimming and J lost 9 bases, with 11 bases between them. CDR1 and CDR2 (germline): MDHEN, SYDVKM. The CDR3 DNA follows: TGTGCCAGCAGTTTAAACGCGGGCCTGCCCCAGCATTTT. It specifies CASSLNAGLPQHF.

Regarding this clonotype: Being one base from a much bigger clone, this may be a read error. The V and J genes are TRBV29-1 and TRBJ1-3; TRBD1 agrees at 7 bases. V gave up 6 bases and J gave up 8 bases; unmatched junction bases: 7. The CDR3 has 12 amino acids. Germline CDR1 reads SQVTM; CDR2 reads ANQGSEA. In nucleotides, the CDR3 is TGCAGCGTCGGGGACAGAAGAGACACCATATATTTT. Encoded protein: CSVGDRRDTIYF.